The 9 T cell receptor beta chains reported below all come from one sample, sequenced in a study of blood T cell repertoires in COVID-19. Sequencing used immunoSEQ multiplex PCR; TCRdb keeps in-frame clones, though not all of them. The sample shows 150,000 to 200,000 clones, around nine tenths of them seen only once. Sample: peripheral blood. Every receptor here comes from a woman aged 18-30 years who had recovered from COVID-19.

The sample holds one count of this clone. The chain is built from TRBV7-8 and TRBJ2-1, with TRBD2 as a possible D gene (6 bases). V was shortened by 5 bases and J by 3 bases, with 14 bases between the two germline ends. The CDR3 extends over 15 amino acids. The V gene's germline CDR1 is SGHVS and CDR2 FQNEAQ. Here the CDR3 DNA reads TGTGCCAGCAGCCAGGAGGGGCGGATCTACAATGAGCAGTTCTTC. It is translated as CASSQEGRIYNEQFF.

V is TRBV27 and J is TRBJ1-1, with 7 bases aligning to TRBD1. The CDR3 runs 15 residues. V lost 5 bases, J lost 4 bases, and 10 bases stayed unmatched. Germline values: CDR1 MNHEY, CDR2 SMNVEV (reference sequence). As DNA, the CDR3 is TGTGCCAGCAGTCGCTCGGGGACAGTGGGCACTGAAGCTTTCTTT. It specifies CASSRSGTVGTEAFF.

In this sample, this clone turned up a few times. The rearrangement joins TRBV6-2 or TRBV6-3 to TRBJ1-2, with 9 nucleotides matching TRBD1. The V gene's germline CDR1 is MNHEY and CDR2 SVGEGT. The V and J ends lost 6 bases and 8 bases, in that order; junction bases with no gene match: 10. This CDR3 is 14 amino acids long. CDR3 protein: CASSFGRDREGYTF. CDR3 bases: TGTGCCAGCAGCTTTGGCCGGGACAGGGAAGGCTACACCTTC.

The chain links TRBV29-1 to TRBJ2-7; 9 nucleotides agree with TRBD2. Germline CDR1 and CDR2: SQVTM and ANQGSEA. This CDR3 comprises 10 residues. Germline trimming cut 5 bases from V and 7 bases from J; bases unmatched to any gene: 0. CDR3 in DNA: TGCAGCGTTCTAGCGGGGGAGCAGTACGTC. Residues: CSVLAGEQYV.

The genes are TRBV6-5 and TRBJ1-6; D unresolved. V was clipped by 2 bases and J by 3 bases, with 11 bases between them. Germline V lookup: CDR1 MNHEY, CDR2 SVGAGI. This CDR3 is built from 16 residues. The CDR3, as DNA: TGTGCCAGCAGTTACGGGCAGACCATCTATAATTCACCCCTCCACTTT. Translation: CASSYGQTIYNSPLHF.

This chain uses TRBV18 with TRBJ1-2; D is undetermined. V lost 0 bases and J 4 bases, leaving 12 bases between the germline ends. The CDR3 consists of 15 residues. Germline V CDR1 and CDR2: KGHSH, LQKENI. CDR3 bases: TGTGCCAGCTCACCACCTCGGGGAGAAAGCTATGGCTACACCTTC. It encodes CASSPPRGESYGYTF.

The chain employs TRBV4-3 and TRBJ1-5; D call uncertain. Germline V CDR1 and CDR2: LGHNA, YSLEER. There are 14 residues in the CDR3. The V end was cut by 1 base, the J end by 7 bases, with 11 bases between. CDR3 loop: CASSQVEGDQPQHF. DNA of the CDR3: TGCGCCAGCAGCCAAGTCGAGGGTGACCAGCCCCAGCATTTT.

This rearrangement joins TRBV7-3 to TRBJ2-7; 7 bases fit TRBD2. This CDR3 has 14 amino acids. Germline V lookup: CDR1 SGHTA, CDR2 FQGTGA. Trimming removed 5 bases from V and 6 bases from J; junction bases left unmatched: 10. This CDR3 is CASSPLGGSGEQYF. The CDR3, as DNA: TGTGCCAGCAGCCCACTCGGGGGGTCGGGCGAGCAGTACTTC.

The chain uses TRBV4-3 and TRBJ2-1; the D gene is possibly TRBD1 (6 bases). CDR3 length equals 13 residues. The V and J ends lost 2 bases and 4 bases respectively, with 6 bases between them. Germline V gives CDR1 LGHNA, CDR2 YSLEER. For the CDR3, the DNA is TGCGCCAGCAGCCAACAGGGGTACAATGAGCAGTTCTTC. It codes for CASSQQGYNEQFF.